This T cell receptor beta chain was documented in a study of T-cell memory formation after mild COVID-19. Turning to the study itself: In these data, TCR clusters were largely donor specific.

Study-wide points: Among clones contracting day 15 to 85, CD4/CD8 was balanced, whereas later expanders leaned CD4+.

5'RACE, which relied on constant-segment primers, yielded TCR alpha and TCR beta cDNA libraries carrying sample barcodes and UMIs. TCRdb re-called the 5' RACE reads through MiXCR, storing one row per CDR3 protein. The sample gives about 410,000 distinct CDR3 sequences, about 25% of which show up once; about 12% is in the top ten. J was trimmed by 5 bases and V by 5 bases; bases with no gene match: 9. Germline CDR1 reads SGHDN; CDR2 reads FVKESK. This CDR3 has 15 amino acids. Concerning this clonotype: The antigen remains undetermined.

The sequenced material came from PBMCs or a T cell subset sorted from them (not recorded which). This chain links TRBV14 with TRBJ2-5; the match to TRBD1 covers 9 bases. The TCR comes from an adult woman who had mild COVID-19 (a few samples of this study predate the infection). Cell type and time point are not known. CDR3 in amino acids: CASSYGQGLRETQYF. The CDR3 nucleotides read TGTGCCAGCAGCTACGGACAGGGGTTGAGGGAGACCCAGTACTTC.